The source of this T cell receptor (beta chain) is a study of T-cell memory formation after mild COVID-19. As for the study in general: Largely, the TCR clusters proved donor specific. Study conclusions and caveats: The study found balanced CD4/CD8 in clones contracting day 15 to 85 and a CD4+ lean in later expanders.

The authors produced TCR alpha and TCR beta cDNA libraries with sample barcodes and UMIs by 5'RACE using constant-segment primers. From the 5' RACE reads, TCRdb called clonotypes with MiXCR, one entry per CDR3 protein. The table lists 85,000 to 130,000 distinct CDR3 sequences, around 10% of them singletons, with approximately 40% in the top ten. This clonotype was detected a few times. The antigen is not known. What was sequenced was PBMCs or a T cell subset sorted from them (not recorded which). The receptor was derived from a man in his late teens or twenties who had mild COVID-19 (a few samples of this study predate the infection). Cell type and time point are not known.

CDR3: CATSDPDRDGGRSTDTQYF. The CDR3, as DNA: TGTGCCACCAGTGACCCTGACCGGGACGGAGGCCGTAGCACAGATACGCAGTATTTT. The rearrangement links TRBV24-1 to TRBJ2-3; possibly TRBD1 or TRBD2 for D (5 bases each). The germline CDR1 and CDR2 sequences are KGHDR and SFDVKD. Trimming stripped 4 bases from V and 0 bases from J, with 22 bases between. This CDR3 contains 19 residues.